One and the same sample provided the 15 T cell receptor beta chains below, sequenced in a study of blood T cells in healthy people across ages (dated by TCRdb to between 2015 and 2017). Library method: 5' RACE. TCRdb names Illumina HiSeq 2500 as the instrument used. The second PCR ran for about 6 to 12 cycles and used a J-beta primer mix along with a sample-barcoded 5' primer. The public reads were quality trimmed at Q25 with fastp and then assembled into clones with MiXCR by TCRdb, keeping productive beta chains. Duplicate CDR3 protein sequences are folded into a single record with the most common DNA and genes. Counted in this sample were some 690,000 distinct CDR3 sequences; around a fifth of them appeared once. Roughly a fifth of the sample lies in the top ten. Sequencing was carried out using blood. Source of these receptors: a man between 65 and 80 years old in good health.

This clonotype occurred a few times. The chain has TRBV30 and TRBJ1-5, with 8 bases aligning to TRBD1. The germline V gene has CDR1 GTSNPN and CDR2 SVGIG (reference sequence). The CDR3 runs to 16 residues. V gave up 2 bases and J gave up 2 bases; unmatched junction bases: 8. The CDR3 DNA sequence: TGTGCCTGGAGTCGGATGGGGACAGGCGGCAATCAGCCCCAGCATTTT. This codes for CAWSRMGTGGNQPQHF.

The sample holds a few counts of this clonotype. V and J are TRBV5-1 and TRBJ2-3; D gene uncertain. This CDR3 is built from 13 residues. CDR1 and CDR2 from the germline V gene are SGHRS and YFSETQ. V lost 2 bases, J lost 3 bases, and 7 bases lay in between. CDR3 DNA sequence: TGCGCCAGCAGCTTTAGGATTACAGATACGCAGTATTTT. Translation: CASSFRITDTQYF.

The rearrangement joins TRBV18 to TRBJ2-7; D unresolved. V lost 0 bases and J lost 2, with 11 bases in between. The CDR3 runs 15 residues. Germline CDR1 reads KGHSH; CDR2 reads LQKENI. The CDR3 DNA is TGTGCCAGCTCACCACCAACCGCTAACGCCTACGAGCAGTACTTC. It encodes CASSPPTANAYEQYF.

This clonotype was recorded a few times. The rearrangement links TRBV29-1 to TRBJ2-7; 9 bases fit TRBD2. Trimming removed 4 bases from V and 9 bases from J; junction bases left unmatched: 10. Germline V lookup: CDR1 SQVTM, CDR2 ANQGSEA. This CDR3 has 13 residues. The CDR3 DNA follows: TGCAGCGTTGCCCCGGCTAGCGGGGTTTGGCAGTACTTC. Translation: CSVAPASGVWQYF.

This chain connects TRBV12-3 or TRBV12-4 to TRBJ2-1, with 8 bases fitting TRBD1. The end of the DNA aligns better with TRBJ2-7, so the J call may be wrong. This CDR3 region has 14 residues. DNA of the CDR3: TGTGCCAGCAGTGCCGGGACAGGAACCTACGAGCAGTACTTC. It encodes CASSAGTGTYEQYF.

This clonotype was seen a handful of times. V and J are TRBV29-1 and TRBJ2-1, with TRBD2 identical over 11 bases. The CDR3 runs 17 residues. Per the germline V gene, CDR1 is SQVTM and CDR2 is ANQGSEA. V lost 3 bases, J lost 0 bases, and 7 bases stayed unmatched. The DNA of the CDR3 is TGCAGCGTTGACAAGACTAGCGGGGCTCGCTCCTACAATGAGCAGTTCTTC. It specifies CSVDKTSGARSYNEQFF.

The genes are TRBV10-3 and TRBJ2-7, with D possibly called TRBD1 or TRBD2 (5 bases each). From germline, CDR1 is ENHRY and CDR2 SYGVKD. Trimming removed 4 bases from V and 3 bases from J, with 7 bases in between. The CDR3 extends over 12 amino acids. CDR3 sequence (DNA): TGTGCCATCAGTGGGGACCTCTACGAGCAGTACTTC. This sequence encodes CAISGDLYEQYF.

This clonotype was seen only a few times. J is TRBJ2-3 and V is TRBV5-1; 7 nucleotides agree with TRBD2. Per the germline V gene, CDR1 is SGHRS and CDR2 is YFSETQ. J was trimmed by 0 bases and V by 0 bases; bases with no gene match: 10. The CDR3 has 18 residues. The CDR3 DNA is TGCGCCAGCAGCTTGGCCCCGGGACTAATAAGTAGCACAGATACGCAGTATTTT. Amino acid sequence: CASSLAPGLISSTDTQYF.

In this sample, this clonotype turned up a few times. V usage is TRBV27 and J usage is TRBJ1-5; D gene uncertain. The length of the CDR3 is 15 residues. Per the germline V gene, CDR1 is MNHEY and CDR2 is SMNVEV (reference sequence). Trimming cost V 2 bases and J 2 bases, with 10 bases left between them. In nucleotides, the CDR3 is TGTGCCAGCAGTTTAAGGTCAGGAGGCAATCAGCCCCAGCATTTT. This codes for CASSLRSGGNQPQHF.

The rearrangement uses TRBV27 and TRBJ2-7; the D gene is possibly TRBD2 (5 bases). This CDR3 has 16 amino acids. Germline-derived CDR1 and CDR2 are MNHEY and SMNVEV (reference sequence). Trimming removed 6 bases from V and 2 bases from J, with 20 bases in between. The CDR3 protein is CASRETDTTGTYEQYF. DNA of the CDR3: TGTGCCAGCAGGGAAACCGACACAACCGGGACCTACGAGCAGTACTTC.

The sample holds a few counts of this clonotype. The V and J genes are TRBV5-1 and TRBJ2-7, with 9 positions matching TRBD1. The J segment lost 10 bases and the V segment lost 3 bases, leaving 11 bases of the junction unmatched. CDR3 length equals 14 residues. Germline loops: CDR1 SGHRS, CDR2 YFSETQ. DNA of the CDR3: TGCGCCAGCAGCTACACCGGGACAGGGTGGAAACAGTACTTC. Encoded protein: CASSYTGTGWKQYF.

V is TRBV29-1 and J is TRBJ2-7; 7 bases match TRBD2. Judging by the DNA end, TRBJ2-1 fits better; the J call may be wrong. Looked up from germline, CDR1 is SQVTM and CDR2 is ANQGSEA. The CDR3 contains 13 residues. The CDR3 sequence: CSVSGLSMGEQFF. In DNA, the CDR3 is TGCAGCGTTTCGGGACTATCGATGGGTGAGCAGTTCTTC.

There are many counts of this clonotype. The chain employs TRBV3-1 and TRBJ1-3, with D unclear. The CDR3 has 13 residues. Germline V gene lookup returns CDR1 LGHDT and CDR2 YNNKEL (reference sequence). The V end was cut by 1 base, the J end by 7 bases, with 8 bases between. In DNA, the CDR3 is TGTGCCAGCAGCCAAGCGCGCAGGAACACCATATATTTT. It is translated as CASSQARRNTIYF.

The chain couples TRBV9 to TRBJ1-1, with 9 positions matching TRBD1. CDR3 size: 14 residues. With 3 bases clipped from V and 4 bases from J, the junction kept 4 bases outside the gene matches. Germline V gene lookup returns CDR1 SGDLS and CDR2 YYNGEE. CDR3 bases: TGTGCCAGCAGCGCGATGACAGGGGGCACTGAAGCTTTCTTT. This encodes CASSAMTGGTEAFF.

This clonotype was observed a handful of times. The CDR3 protein is CASSLIAGGKYGYTF. CDR3 DNA sequence: TGTGCCAGCAGCTTAATCGCCGGGGGGAAGTATGGCTACACCTTC. The chain employs TRBV7-3 and TRBJ1-2; D is possibly TRBD1 (5 bases). The V and J ends lost 1 base and 5 bases respectively, with 14 bases between them. Per germline, CDR1 SGHTA and CDR2 FQGTGA. There are 15 residues in the CDR3. Filled out from reference TRBV7-3 and TRBJ1-2, the complete variable domain reads GAGVSQTPSNKVTEKGKYVELRCDPISGHTALYWYRQSLGQGPEFLIYFQGTGAADDSGLPNDRFFAVRPEGSVSTLKIQRTERGDSAVYLCASSLIAGGKYGYTFGSGTRLTVV.